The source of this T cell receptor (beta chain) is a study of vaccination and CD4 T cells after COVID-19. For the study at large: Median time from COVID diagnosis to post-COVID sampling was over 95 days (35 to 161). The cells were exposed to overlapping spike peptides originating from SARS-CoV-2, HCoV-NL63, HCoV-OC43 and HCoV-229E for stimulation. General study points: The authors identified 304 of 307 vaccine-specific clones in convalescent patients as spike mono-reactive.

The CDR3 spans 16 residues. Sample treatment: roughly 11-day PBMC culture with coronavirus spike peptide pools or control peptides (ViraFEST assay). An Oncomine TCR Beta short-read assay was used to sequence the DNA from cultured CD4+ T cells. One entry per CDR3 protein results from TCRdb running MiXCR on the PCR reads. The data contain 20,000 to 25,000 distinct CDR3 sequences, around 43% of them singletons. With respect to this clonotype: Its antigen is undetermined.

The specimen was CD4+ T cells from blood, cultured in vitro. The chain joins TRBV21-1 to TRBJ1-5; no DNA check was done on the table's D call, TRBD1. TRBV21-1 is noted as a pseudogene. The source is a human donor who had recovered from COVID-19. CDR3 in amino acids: CASSKTDRDGYQPQHF. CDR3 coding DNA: TGTGCCAGCAGCAAAACCGACAGGGACGGTTATCAGCCCCAGCATTTT.